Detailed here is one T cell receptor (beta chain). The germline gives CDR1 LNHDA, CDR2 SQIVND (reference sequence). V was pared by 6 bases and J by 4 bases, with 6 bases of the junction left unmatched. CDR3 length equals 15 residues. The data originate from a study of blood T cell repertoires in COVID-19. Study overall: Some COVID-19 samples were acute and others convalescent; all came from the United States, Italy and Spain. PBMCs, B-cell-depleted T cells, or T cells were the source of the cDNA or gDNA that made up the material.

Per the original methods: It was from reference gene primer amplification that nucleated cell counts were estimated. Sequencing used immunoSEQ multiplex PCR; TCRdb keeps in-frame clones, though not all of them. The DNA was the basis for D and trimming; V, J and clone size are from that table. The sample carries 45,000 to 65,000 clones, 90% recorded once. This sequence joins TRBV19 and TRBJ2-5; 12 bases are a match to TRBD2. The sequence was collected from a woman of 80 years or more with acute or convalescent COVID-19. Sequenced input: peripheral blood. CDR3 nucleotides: TGTGCCAGTAGCGAGACTAGCGGGAGTTTAGAGACCCAGTACTTC. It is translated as CASSETSGSLETQYF.